This T cell receptor beta chain was recovered during a study of T-cell memory formation after mild COVID-19. Turning to the study itself: Largely donor-specific sequence clusters came from a couple of donors. Study-wide results and caveats: Among contracting clones, CD4+ were mainly CM/EM and CD8+ enriched in EMRA. The pre-infection memory compartment contained some responding clones, suggesting cross-reactive memory joined. A second wave expanding day 15 to 37 was CD4+-biased; contracting clones were balanced.

Germline values: CDR1 SGHTA, CDR2 FQGTGA. V was pared by 5 bases and J by 0 bases, with 8 bases of the junction left unmatched. The CDR3 is 16 residues long. This clonotype came up a few times. The target antigen is unknown. Each CDR3 protein gets one entry after TCRdb re-called the 5' RACE reads with MiXCR. There are about 240,000 distinct CDR3 sequences in the sample; around 10% occur only once, and roughly 21% lies in the top ten. This chain uses TRBV7-3 with TRBJ2-3; 7 bases agree with TRBD2. The source material was PBMCs or a T cell subset sorted from them (not recorded which). The sequence was collected from a man between 18 and 35 years old who had mild COVID-19 (a few samples of this study predate the infection). Cell type and time point are not known. The CDR3 nucleotides are TGTGCCAGCAGCCAAGGAGGCGGGGGAAGCACAGATACGCAGTATTTT. Translating gives CASSQGGGGSTDTQYF.